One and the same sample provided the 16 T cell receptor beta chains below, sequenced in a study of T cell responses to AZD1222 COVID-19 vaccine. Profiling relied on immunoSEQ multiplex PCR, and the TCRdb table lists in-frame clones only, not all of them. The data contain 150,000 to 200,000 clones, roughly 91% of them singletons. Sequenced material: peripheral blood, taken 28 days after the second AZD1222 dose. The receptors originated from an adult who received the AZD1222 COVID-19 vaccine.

Here the CDR3 DNA reads TGTGCCAGCAGCCGGGGGCAGGCTGTGTCTCGTGGCTACACCTTC. Translating gives CASSRGQAVSRGYTF. The genes are TRBV5-4 and TRBJ1-2, with a tentative D call TRBD1 (6 bases). Trimming shortened V by 4 bases and J by 7 bases, and 20 bases separated the two germline ends. The CDR3 is made up of 15 amino acids. Germline assignment: CDR1 SGHNT and CDR2 YYREEE (reference sequence).

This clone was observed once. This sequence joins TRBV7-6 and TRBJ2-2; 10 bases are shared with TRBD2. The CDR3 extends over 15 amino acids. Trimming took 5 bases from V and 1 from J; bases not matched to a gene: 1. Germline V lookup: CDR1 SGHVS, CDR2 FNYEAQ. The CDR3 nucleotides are TGTGCCAGCAGCCCTAGCGGGAGGAACACCGGGGAGCTGTTTTTT. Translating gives CASSPSGRNTGELFF. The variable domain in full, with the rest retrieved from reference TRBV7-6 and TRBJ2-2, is GAGVSQSPRYKVTKRGQDVALRCDPISGHVSLYWYRQALGQGPEFLTYFNYEAQQDKSGLPNDRFSAERPEGSISTLTIQRTEQRDSAMYRCASSPSGRNTGELFFGEGSRLTVL.

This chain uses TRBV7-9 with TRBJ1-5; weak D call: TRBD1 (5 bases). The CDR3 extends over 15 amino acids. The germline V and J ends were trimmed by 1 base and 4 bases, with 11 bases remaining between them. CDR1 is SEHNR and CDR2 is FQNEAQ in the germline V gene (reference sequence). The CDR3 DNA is TGTGCCAGCAGCTTAGGGGGGGAGGTGAATCAGCCCCAGCATTTT. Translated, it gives CASSLGGEVNQPQHF. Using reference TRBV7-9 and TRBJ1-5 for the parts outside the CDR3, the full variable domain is DTGVSQNPRHKITKRGQNVTFRCDPISEHNRLYWYRQTLGQGPEFLTYFQNEAQLEKSRLLSDRFSAERPKGSFSTLEIQRTEQGDSAMYLCASSLGGEVNQPQHFGDGTRLSIL.

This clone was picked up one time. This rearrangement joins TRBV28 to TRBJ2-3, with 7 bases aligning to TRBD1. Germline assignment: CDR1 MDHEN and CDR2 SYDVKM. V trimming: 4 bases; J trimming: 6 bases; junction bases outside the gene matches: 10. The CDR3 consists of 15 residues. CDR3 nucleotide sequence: TGTGCCAGCAGTTCGACAGGGAGATTTGGGGATACGCAGTATTTT. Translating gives CASSSTGRFGDTQYF.

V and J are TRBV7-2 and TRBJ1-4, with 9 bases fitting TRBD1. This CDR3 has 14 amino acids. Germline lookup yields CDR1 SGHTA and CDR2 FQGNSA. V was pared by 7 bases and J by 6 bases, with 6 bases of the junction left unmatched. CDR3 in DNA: TGTGCCAGCACCACGGGACAGGGAGATGAAAAACTGTTTTTT. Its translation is CASTTGQGDEKLFF.

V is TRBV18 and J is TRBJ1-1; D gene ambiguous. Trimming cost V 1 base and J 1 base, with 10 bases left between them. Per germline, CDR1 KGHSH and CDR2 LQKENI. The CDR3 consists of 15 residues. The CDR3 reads CASSPLMGGNTEAFF. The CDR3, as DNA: TGTGCCAGCTCACCACTTATGGGTGGGAACACTGAAGCTTTCTTT.

The CDR3 sequence: CASRGTSRSDEQFF. CDR3 sequence (DNA): TGCGCCAGCAGGGGGACTAGTAGGTCGGATGAGCAGTTCTTC. This chain joins TRBV5-1 and TRBJ2-1; 8 bases are a match to TRBD2. With 5 bases clipped from V and 8 bases from J, the junction kept 9 bases outside the gene matches. Germline V gene lookup returns CDR1 SGHRS and CDR2 YFSETQ. The CDR3 contains 14 residues. Filled out from reference TRBV5-1 and TRBJ2-1, the complete variable domain reads KAGVTQTPRYLIKTRGQQVTLSCSPISGHRSVSWYQQTPGQGLQFLFEYFSETQRNKGNFPGRFSGRQFSNSRSEMNVSTLELGDSALYLCASRGTSRSDEQFFGPGTRLTVL.

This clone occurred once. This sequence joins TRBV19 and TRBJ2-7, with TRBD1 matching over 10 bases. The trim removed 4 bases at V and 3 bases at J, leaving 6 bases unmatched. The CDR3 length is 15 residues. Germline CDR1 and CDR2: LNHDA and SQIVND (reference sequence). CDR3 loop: CASSNPTGGRYEQYF. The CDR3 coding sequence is TGTGCCAGTAGTAACCCGACAGGGGGCCGCTACGAGCAGTACTTC.

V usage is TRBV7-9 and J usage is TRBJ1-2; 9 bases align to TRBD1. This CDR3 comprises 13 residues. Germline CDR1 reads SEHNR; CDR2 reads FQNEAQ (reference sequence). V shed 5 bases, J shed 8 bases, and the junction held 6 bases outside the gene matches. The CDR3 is CASSPDRGEGYTF. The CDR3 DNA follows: TGTGCCAGCAGCCCCGACAGGGGGGAGGGCTACACCTTC.

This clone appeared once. DNA of the CDR3: TGTGCCAGCAGTTCTTCTGGACAGGGCTATGGCTACACCTTC. Amino acids: CASSSSGQGYGYTF. The genes are TRBV28 and TRBJ1-2; 8 bases fit TRBD1. CDR1 and CDR2 (germline): MDHEN, SYDVKM. V was clipped by 4 bases and J by 4 bases; unmatched bases: 5. The CDR3 has 14 amino acids.

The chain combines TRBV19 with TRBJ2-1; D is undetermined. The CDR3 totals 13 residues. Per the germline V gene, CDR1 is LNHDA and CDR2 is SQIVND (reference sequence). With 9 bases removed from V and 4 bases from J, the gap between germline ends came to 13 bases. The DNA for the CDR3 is TGTGCCAGCCGGATGGACCCGTACAATGAGCAGTTCTTC. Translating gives CASRMDPYNEQFF.

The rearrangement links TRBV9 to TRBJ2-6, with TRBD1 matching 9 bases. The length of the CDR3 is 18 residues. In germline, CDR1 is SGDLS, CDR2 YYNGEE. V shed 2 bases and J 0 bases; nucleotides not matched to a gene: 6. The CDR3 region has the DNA TGTGCCAGCAGCGTGACAGGGGGTCAAAGCTCTGGGGCCAACGTCCTGACTTTC. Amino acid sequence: CASSVTGGQSSGANVLTF.

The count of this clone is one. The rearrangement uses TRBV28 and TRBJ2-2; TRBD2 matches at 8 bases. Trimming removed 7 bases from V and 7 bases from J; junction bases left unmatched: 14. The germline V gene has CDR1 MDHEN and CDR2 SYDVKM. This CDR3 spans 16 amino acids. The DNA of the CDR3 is TGTGCCAGCACCAATGGGGGACTAGGTTTCAGCGGGGAGCTGTTTTTT. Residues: CASTNGGLGFSGELFF.

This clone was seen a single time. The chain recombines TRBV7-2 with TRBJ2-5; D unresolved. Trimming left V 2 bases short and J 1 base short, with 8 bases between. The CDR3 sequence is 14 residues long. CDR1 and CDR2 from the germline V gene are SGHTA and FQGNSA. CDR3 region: CASSLLETQETQYF. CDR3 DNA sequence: TGTGCCAGCAGCTTACTGGAGACCCAAGAGACCCAGTACTTC.

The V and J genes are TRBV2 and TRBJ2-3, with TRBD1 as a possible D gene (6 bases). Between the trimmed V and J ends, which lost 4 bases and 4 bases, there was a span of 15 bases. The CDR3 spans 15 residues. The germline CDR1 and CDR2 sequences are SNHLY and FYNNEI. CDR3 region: CASSARGSGSDTQYF. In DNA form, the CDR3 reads TGTGCCAGCAGTGCCAGGGGATCTGGGTCAGATACGCAGTATTTT. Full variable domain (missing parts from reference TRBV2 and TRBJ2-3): EPEVTQTPSHQVTQMGQEVILRCVPISNHLYFYWYRQILGQKVEFLVSFYNNEISEKSEIFDDQFSVERPDGSNFTLKIRSTKLEDSAMYFCASSARGSGSDTQYFGPGTRLTVL.

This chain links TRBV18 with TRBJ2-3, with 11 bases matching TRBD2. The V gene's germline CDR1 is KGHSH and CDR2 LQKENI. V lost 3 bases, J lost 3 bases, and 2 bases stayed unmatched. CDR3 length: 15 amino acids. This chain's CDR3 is CASSPSGRATDTQYF. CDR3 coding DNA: TGTGCCAGCTCACCTAGCGGGAGGGCTACAGATACGCAGTATTTT.